Listed below are T cell receptor beta chains from one sample, sequenced in a study of blood T cell repertoires in COVID-19. This table comes from immunoSEQ multiplex PCR, and its TCRdb copy is limited to in-frame clones, with some not included. Among more than 300,000 clones listed, around 87% were seen once. Sequences were obtained from PBMCs or T cells enriched from blood (not recorded which). All receptors derive from a man in his forties in a cohort exposed to, infected with or recovered from COVID-19 (not recorded which). The CDR3 runs from the conserved cysteine through the conserved F or W. The D gene is left open where the match is weak. Part of the rows lack a size; the others show once, few, many or a class for expanded clones.

D,V,J,size,CDR3,DNA
NA,TRBV19,TRBJ1-1,once,CASRQYRVTEAFF,TGTGCCAGTAGACAATACAGGGTCACTGAAGCTTTCTTT
TRBD2,TRBV7-2,TRBJ2-1,once,CASSLGAGAYNEQFF,TGTGCCAGCAGCTTAGGAGCGGGAGCCTACAATGAGCAGTTCTTC
TRBD1,TRBV11-3,TRBJ2-2,NA,CASSRGQGAAGELFF,TGTGCCAGCAGCCGCGGACAGGGGGCGGCCGGGGAGCTGTTTTTT
TRBD2,TRBV5-5,TRBJ2-3,NA,CASSKTSGSTDTQYF,TGTGCCAGCAGCAAAACTAGCGGGAGTACAGATACGCAGTATTTT
TRBD1,TRBV18,TRBJ2-7,NA,CASSPLSGTGLREQYF,TGTGCCAGCTCACCGTTATCCGGGACAGGGCTGAGGGAGCAGTACTTC
NA,TRBV14,TRBJ1-2,NA,CASSRQGSGYTF,TGTGCCAGCAGCCGGCAGGGGTCCGGCTACACCTTC
TRBD2,TRBV5-1,TRBJ2-5,NA,CASSFASGSLQETQYF,TGCGCCAGCAGCTTTGCTAGCGGGAGCCTCCAAGAGACCCAGTACTTC
TRBD1,TRBV3-1/TRBV3-2,TRBJ1-2,NA,CASSHQGTAYGYTF,TGTGCCAGCAGCCACCAGGGGACAGCCTATGGCTACACCTTC
NA,TRBV25-1,TRBJ1-6,NA,CASSETGYNSPLHF,TGTGCCAGCAGTGAGACAGGCTATAATTCACCCCTCCACTTT
NA,TRBV11-2,TRBJ1-2,few,CASSKGHENYGYTF,TGTGCCAGCAGCAAAGGACACGAAAACTATGGCTACACCTTC
TRBD2,TRBV6-1,TRBJ2-5,NA,CASSEVAGGQETQYF,TGTGCCAGCAGTGAGGTAGCGGGAGGCCAAGAGACCCAGTACTTC
NA,TRBV24-1,TRBJ2-1,NA,CATSRTGSYNEQFF,TGTGCCACCAGTAGAACAGGGTCTTACAATGAGCAGTTCTTC
NA,TRBV19,TRBJ2-2,NA,CATKMGLGNTGELFF,TGTGCCACCAAAATGGGGCTGGGTAACACCGGGGAGCTGTTTTTT
NA,TRBV5-6,TRBJ1-4,few,CASSSRARTSEKLFF,TGTGCCAGCAGCTCCCGGGCAAGGACTAGTGAAAAACTGTTTTTT
TRBD1,TRBV5-1,TRBJ2-7,NA,CASSFGQGSSYEQYF,TGCGCCAGCAGCTTCGGACAGGGAAGCTCCTACGAGCAGTACTTC
NA,TRBV5-4,TRBJ2-1,once,CASAVASEQFF,TGTGCCAGCGCGGTAGCGAGTGAGCAGTTCTTC
TRBD2,TRBV27,TRBJ2-1,NA,CASSLRGLARNEQFF,TGTGCCAGCAGTTTAAGAGGACTAGCAAGGAATGAGCAGTTCTTC
NA,TRBV28,TRBJ2-1,NA,CASSLGEFVAHEQFF,TGTGCCAGCAGTTTAGGAGAGTTTGTGGCTCATGAGCAGTTCTTC
TRBD1,TRBV18,TRBJ1-2,NA,CASSPTGGDYGYTF,TGTGCCAGCTCACCCACAGGGGGGGACTATGGCTACACCTTC
NA,TRBV7-2,TRBJ1-2,few,CASSLGGVYGYTF,TGTGCCAGCAGCTTAGGGGGCGTCTATGGCTACACCTTC
NA,TRBV5-5,TRBJ2-4,NA,CASSLTVLAKNIQYF,TGTGCCAGCAGCTTAACAGTACTAGCCAAAAACATTCAGTACTTC
NA,TRBV5-6,TRBJ2-7,NA,CASSLGLQLEQYF,TGTGCCAGCAGCTTGGGACTGCAACTTGAGCAGTACTTC
NA,TRBV29-1,TRBJ2-5,NA,CSVDDGGETQYF,TGCAGCGTTGACGACGGGGGAGAGACCCAGTACTTC
TRBD2,TRBV30,TRBJ2-1,NA,CAWSPSGRASYNEQFF,TGTGCCTGGAGTCCTAGCGGGAGGGCCTCCTACAATGAGCAGTTCTTC
TRBD2,TRBV9,TRBJ2-3,NA,CASSVGRVGSGRATDTQYF,TGTGCCAGCAGCGTAGGGAGAGTAGGCAGCGGGAGGGCCACAGATACGCAGTATTTT
NA,TRBV15,TRBJ2-3,NA,CATSVRGGDATDTQYF,TGTGCCACCAGCGTCCGTGGCGGAGATGCCACAGATACGCAGTATTTT
TRBD2,TRBV2,TRBJ2-1,NA,CASSDSSGRNEQFF,TGTGCCAGCAGTGATTCGAGCGGGAGAAATGAGCAGTTCTTC
TRBD1,TRBV14,TRBJ1-1,NA,CASSARTGRTEAFF,TGTGCCAGCAGCGCCCGGACAGGGCGAACTGAAGCTTTCTTT
NA,TRBV28,TRBJ2-7,NA,CASSKFARREQYF,TGTGCCAGCAGTAAATTTGCCCGGCGGGAGCAGTACTTC
NA,TRBV7-9,TRBJ2-7,NA,CASSLGRRGYEQYF,TGTGCCAGCAGCTTAGGTAGGCGGGGCTACGAGCAGTACTTC
NA,TRBV10-3,TRBJ1-1,NA,CATQGYVEAFF,TGTGCCACCCAGGGTTATGTTGAAGCTTTCTTT
NA,TRBV18,TRBJ1-3,NA,CASSPPAAPRNTIYF,TGTGCCAGCTCACCACCGGCGGCTCCGCGAAACACCATATATTTT
TRBD1,TRBV7-9,TRBJ2-7,NA,CASSLQAGGYEQYF,TGTGCCAGCAGCTTACAAGCAGGGGGCTACGAGCAGTACTTC
NA,TRBV6-5,TRBJ2-3,NA,CASNTNHRSDTQYF,TGTGCCAGCAATACAAATCACAGGTCGGATACGCAGTATTTT
TRBD2,TRBV6-5,TRBJ2-1,NA,CASSLLAGVYNEQFF,TGTGCCAGCAGCCTACTAGCGGGAGTCTACAATGAGCAGTTCTTC
TRBD1,TRBV27,TRBJ1-2,NA,CASRSRTGHGYTF,TGTGCCAGCAGATCCCGGACAGGTCATGGCTACACCTTC
NA,TRBV7-9,TRBJ1-1,NA,CASGRALGGSTEAFF,TGTGCCAGCGGGAGGGCCCTGGGAGGGAGCACTGAAGCTTTCTTT
NA,TRBV27,TRBJ1-3,many,CASSLTKTLGNTIYF,TGTGCCAGCAGTTTAACAAAAACGTTAGGAAACACCATATATTTT
NA,TRBV19,TRBJ1-2,NA,CASSSLLDQDGYTF,TGTGCCAGTTCCTCCCTATTAGACCAGGATGGCTACACCTTC
NA,TRBV18,TRBJ1-1,NA,CASSNRQNTEAFF,TGTGCCAGCTCTAATCGACAGAACACTGAAGCTTTCTTT
NA,TRBV7-9,TRBJ2-7,NA,CASDHSQFTVGEQYF,TGTGCCAGCGATCACTCACAGTTTACGGTGGGTGAGCAGTACTTC
NA,TRBV11-2,TRBJ1-1,NA,CASRFSSQGTEAFF,TGTGCCAGCCGGTTTAGCTCTCAGGGGACTGAAGCTTTCTTT
NA,TRBV20-1,TRBJ2-1,few,CSVRVLNEQFF,TGCAGCGTCCGGGTCCTCAATGAGCAGTTCTTC
TRBD1,TRBV19,TRBJ1-2,NA,CASLDRAPGGYTF,TGTGCCAGTCTTGACAGGGCACCCGGGGGCTACACCTTC
TRBD2,TRBV18,TRBJ2-1,NA,CASSQGRGNEQFF,TGTGCCAGCTCGCAAGGGCGGGGGAATGAGCAGTTCTTC
NA,TRBV15,TRBJ2-1,NA,CATSLKQGPGMANEQFF,TGTGCCACCAGCCTCAAGCAAGGGCCAGGGATGGCCAATGAGCAGTTCTTC
NA,TRBV7-9,TRBJ1-2,once,CASSLDTSPGYTF,TGTGCCAGCAGCTTAGATACGAGTCCTGGCTACACCTTC
NA,TRBV6-5,TRBJ2-1,NA,CASSYRDSRGGEQFF,TGTGCCAGCAGTTACCGGGACTCCCGCGGCGGTGAGCAGTTCTTC
NA,TRBV6-2/TRBV6-3,TRBJ2-7,NA,CASSDPALEGTYEQYF,TGTGCCAGCAGCGACCCTGCCCTCGAGGGAACCTACGAGCAGTACTTC
TRBD2,TRBV3-1/TRBV3-2,TRBJ2-7,NA,CASSRGSGNFPTREQYF,TGTGCCAGCAGCCGAGGTAGCGGGAATTTCCCAACTAGAGAGCAGTACTTC
TRBD1,TRBV6-5,TRBJ1-4,NA,CASSHRGGIEKLFF,TGTGCCAGCAGTCACAGGGGTGGAATTGAAAAACTGTTTTTT
TRBD2,TRBV10-3,TRBJ2-7,NA,CAISESSGGGGQTGEQYF,TGTGCCATCAGTGAGTCGTCGGGGGGAGGAGGCCAGACTGGCGAGCAGTACTTC
NA,TRBV23-1,TRBJ1-1,NA,CASSQNSGENTEAFF,TGCGCCAGCAGTCAAAATTCAGGGGAGAACACTGAAGCTTTCTTT
TRBD1,TRBV9,TRBJ2-6,NA,CASSAGTAIAGANVLTF,TGTGCCAGCAGCGCCGGGACAGCGATCGCTGGGGCCAACGTCCTGACTTTC
NA,TRBV28,TRBJ1-1,NA,CASSAARNTEAFF,TGTGCCAGCAGTGCTGCGAGGAACACTGAAGCTTTCTTT
NA,TRBV7-9,TRBJ2-1,NA,CASSLAPADNEQFF,TGTGCCAGCAGCTTAGCCCCAGCGGACAATGAGCAGTTCTTC
TRBD1,TRBV3-1/TRBV3-2,TRBJ2-6,NA,CASSRTGPIFGANVLTF,TGTGCCAGCAGTCGGACAGGGCCTATCTTTGGGGCCAACGTCCTGACTTTC
NA,TRBV14,TRBJ1-2,NA,CASSQSVYGYTF,TGTGCCAGCAGCCAATCGGTCTATGGCTACACCTTC
TRBD2,TRBV11-2,TRBJ2-1,NA,CASSLGFSGSDNEQFF,TGTGCCAGCAGCTTAGGCTTTAGCGGGAGTGACAATGAGCAGTTCTTC